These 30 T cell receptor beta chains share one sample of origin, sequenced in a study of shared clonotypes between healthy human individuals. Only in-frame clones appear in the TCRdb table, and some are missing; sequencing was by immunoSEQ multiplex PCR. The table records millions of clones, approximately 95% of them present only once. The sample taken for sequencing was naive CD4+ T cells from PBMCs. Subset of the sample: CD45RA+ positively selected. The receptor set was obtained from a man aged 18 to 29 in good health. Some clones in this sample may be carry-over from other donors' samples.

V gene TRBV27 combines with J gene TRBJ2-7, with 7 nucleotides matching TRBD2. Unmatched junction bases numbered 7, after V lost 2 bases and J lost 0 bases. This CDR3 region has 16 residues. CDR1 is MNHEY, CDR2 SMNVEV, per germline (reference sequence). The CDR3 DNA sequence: TGTGCCAGCAGTTTACTGTCCCGCGGGAGCTCCTACGAGCAGTACTTC. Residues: CASSLLSRGSSYEQYF.

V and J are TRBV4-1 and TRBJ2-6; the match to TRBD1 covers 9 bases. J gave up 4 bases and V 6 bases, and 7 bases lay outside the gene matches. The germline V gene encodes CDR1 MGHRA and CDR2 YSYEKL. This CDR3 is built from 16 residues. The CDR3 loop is CASRRTGGAGANVLTF. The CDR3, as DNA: TGCGCCAGCAGACGTACAGGGGGCGCGGGGGCCAACGTCCTGACTTTC.

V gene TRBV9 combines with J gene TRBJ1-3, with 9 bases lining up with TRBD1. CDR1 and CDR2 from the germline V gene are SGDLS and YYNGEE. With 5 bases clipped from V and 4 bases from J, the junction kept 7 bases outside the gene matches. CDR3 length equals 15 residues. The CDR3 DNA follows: TGTGCCAGCAGTACAGGGGGCGCGGGAGGAAACACCATATATTTT. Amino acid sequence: CASSTGGAGGNTIYF.

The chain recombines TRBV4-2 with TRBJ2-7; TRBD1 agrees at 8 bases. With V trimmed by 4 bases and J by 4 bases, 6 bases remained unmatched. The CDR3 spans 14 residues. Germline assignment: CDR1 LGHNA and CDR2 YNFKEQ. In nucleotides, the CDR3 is TGTGCCAGCAGCCTGGGACAGGACGGGTACGAGCAGTACTTC. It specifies CASSLGQDGYEQYF.

DNA of the CDR3: TGCGCCAGCAGATGGGGACTAGCGGACGCCCTGGAGCAGTACTTC. This sequence encodes CASRWGLADALEQYF. The genes are TRBV5-1 and TRBJ2-7; 11 nucleotides agree with TRBD2. V dropped 5 bases and J dropped 7; count of bases not matched to a gene: 11. Germline V CDR1 and CDR2: SGHRS, YFSETQ. CDR3 length: 15 amino acids.

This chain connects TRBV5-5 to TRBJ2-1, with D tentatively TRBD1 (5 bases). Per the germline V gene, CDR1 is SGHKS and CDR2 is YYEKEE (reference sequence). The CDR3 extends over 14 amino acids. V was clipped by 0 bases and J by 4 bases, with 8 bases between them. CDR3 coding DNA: TGTGCCAGCAGCTTGGAGGCAGGGTACAATGAGCAGTTCTTC. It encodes CASSLEAGYNEQFF. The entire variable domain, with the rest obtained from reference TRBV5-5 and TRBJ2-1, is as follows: DAGVTQSPTHLIKTRGQQVTLRCSPISGHKSVSWYQQVLGQGPQFIFQYYEKEERGRGNFPDRFSARQFPNYSSELNVNALLLGDSALYLCASSLEAGYNEQFFGPGTRLTVL.

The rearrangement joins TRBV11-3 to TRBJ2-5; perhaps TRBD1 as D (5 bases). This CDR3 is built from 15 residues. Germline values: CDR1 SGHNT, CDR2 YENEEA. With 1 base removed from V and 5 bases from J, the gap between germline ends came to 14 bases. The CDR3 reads CASSLAAAGSETQYF. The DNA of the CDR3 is TGTGCCAGCAGCTTAGCGGCAGCAGGGTCGGAGACCCAGTACTTC.

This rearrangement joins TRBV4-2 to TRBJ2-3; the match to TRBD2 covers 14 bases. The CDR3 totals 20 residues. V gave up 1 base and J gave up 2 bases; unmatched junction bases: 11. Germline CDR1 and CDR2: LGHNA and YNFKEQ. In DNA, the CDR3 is TGTGCCAGCAGCCAAGCGGTCGGGACTAGCGGGAGAAGGACCACAGATACGCAGTATTTT. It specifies CASSQAVGTSGRRTTDTQYF.

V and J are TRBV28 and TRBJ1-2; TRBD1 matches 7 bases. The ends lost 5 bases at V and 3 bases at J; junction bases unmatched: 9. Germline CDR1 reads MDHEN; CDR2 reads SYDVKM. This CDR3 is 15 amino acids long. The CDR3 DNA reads TGTGCCAGCAGTACCCAGGGGGTGGGGGACTATGGCTACACCTTC. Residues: CASSTQGVGDYGYTF.

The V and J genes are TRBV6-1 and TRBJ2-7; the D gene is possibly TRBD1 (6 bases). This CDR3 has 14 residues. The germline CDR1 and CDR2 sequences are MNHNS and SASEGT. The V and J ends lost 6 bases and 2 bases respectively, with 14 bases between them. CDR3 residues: CASREQGFPYEQYF. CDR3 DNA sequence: TGTGCCAGCAGGGAACAGGGTTTTCCCTACGAGCAGTACTTC.

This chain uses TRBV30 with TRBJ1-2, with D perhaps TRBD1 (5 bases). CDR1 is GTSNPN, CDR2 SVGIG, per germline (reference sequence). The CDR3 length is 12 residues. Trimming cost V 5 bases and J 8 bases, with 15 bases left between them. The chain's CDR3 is CAWHQGERGYTF. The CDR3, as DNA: TGTGCCTGGCACCAGGGCGAGCGCGGCTACACCTTC. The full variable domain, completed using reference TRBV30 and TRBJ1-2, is SQTIHQWPATLVQPVGSPLSLECTVEGTSNPNLYWYRQAAGRGLQLLFYSVGIGQISSEVPQNLSASRPQDRQFILSSKKLLLSDSGFYLCAWHQGERGYTFGSGTRLTVV.

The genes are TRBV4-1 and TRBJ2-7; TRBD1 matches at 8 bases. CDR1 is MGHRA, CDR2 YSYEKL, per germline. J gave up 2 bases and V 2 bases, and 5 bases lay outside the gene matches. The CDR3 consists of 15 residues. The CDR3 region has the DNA TGCGCCAGCAGCCAATGGACAGGGAGCCCCTACGAGCAGTACTTC. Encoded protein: CASSQWTGSPYEQYF.

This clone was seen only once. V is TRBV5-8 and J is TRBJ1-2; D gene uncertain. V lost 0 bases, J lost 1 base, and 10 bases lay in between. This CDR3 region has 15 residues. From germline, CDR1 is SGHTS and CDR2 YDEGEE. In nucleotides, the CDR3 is TGTGCCAGCAGCTTGGGCGGGGTGGTTAACTATGGCTACACCTTC. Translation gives CASSLGGVVNYGYTF. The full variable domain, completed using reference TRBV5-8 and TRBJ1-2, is EAGVTQSPTHLIKTRGQQATLRCSPISGHTSVYWYQQALGLGLQFLLWYDEGEERNRGNFPPRFSGRQFPNYSSELNVNALELEDSALYLCASSLGGVVNYGYTFGSGTRLTVV.

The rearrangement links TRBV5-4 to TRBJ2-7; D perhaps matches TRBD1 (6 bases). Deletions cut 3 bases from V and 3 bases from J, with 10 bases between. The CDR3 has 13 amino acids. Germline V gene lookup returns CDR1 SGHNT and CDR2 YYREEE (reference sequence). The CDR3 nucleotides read TGTGCCAGCAGCTCGACAGGACTCTACGAGCAGTACTTC. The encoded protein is CASSSTGLYEQYF.

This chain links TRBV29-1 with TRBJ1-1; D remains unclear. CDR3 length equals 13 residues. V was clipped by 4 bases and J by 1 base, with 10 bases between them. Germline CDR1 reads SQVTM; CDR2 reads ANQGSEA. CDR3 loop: CSVGKQSNTEAFF. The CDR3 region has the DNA TGCAGCGTTGGGAAACAGTCGAACACTGAAGCTTTCTTT.

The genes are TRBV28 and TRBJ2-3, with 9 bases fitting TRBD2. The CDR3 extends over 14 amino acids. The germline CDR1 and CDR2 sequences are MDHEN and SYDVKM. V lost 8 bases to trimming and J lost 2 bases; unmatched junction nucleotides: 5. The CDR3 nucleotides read TGTGCCAGCCATACTAGCGGGTCCACAGATACGCAGTATTTT. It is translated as CASHTSGSTDTQYF. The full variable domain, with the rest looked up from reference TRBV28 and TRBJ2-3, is DVKVTQSSRYLVKRTGEKVFLECVQDMDHENMFWYRQDPGLGLRLIYFSYDVKMKEKGDIPEGYSVSREKKERFSLILESASTNQTSMYLCASHTSGSTDTQYFGPGTRLTVL.

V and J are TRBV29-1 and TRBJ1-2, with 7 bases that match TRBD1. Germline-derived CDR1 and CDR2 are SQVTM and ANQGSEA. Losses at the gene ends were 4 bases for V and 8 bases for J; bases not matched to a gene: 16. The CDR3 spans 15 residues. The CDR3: CSVGYTGQTSWGYTF. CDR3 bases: TGCAGCGTTGGGTATACGGGACAGACGAGCTGGGGCTACACCTTC.

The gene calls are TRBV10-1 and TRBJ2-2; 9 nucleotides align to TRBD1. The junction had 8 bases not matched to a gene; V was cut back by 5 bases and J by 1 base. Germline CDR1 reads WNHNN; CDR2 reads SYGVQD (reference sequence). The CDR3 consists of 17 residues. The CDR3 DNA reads TGCGCCAGCAGTCAATGGACAGGGGCGCAGAACACCGGGGAGCTGTTTTTT. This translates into CASSQWTGAQNTGELFF.

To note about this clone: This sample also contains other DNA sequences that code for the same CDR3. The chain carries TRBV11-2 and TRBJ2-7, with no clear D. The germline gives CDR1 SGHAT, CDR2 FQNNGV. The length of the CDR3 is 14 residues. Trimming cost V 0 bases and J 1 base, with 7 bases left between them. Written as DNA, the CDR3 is TGTGCCAGCAGCTTAGATCCCAGGTCCTACGAGCAGTACTTC. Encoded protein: CASSLDPRSYEQYF.

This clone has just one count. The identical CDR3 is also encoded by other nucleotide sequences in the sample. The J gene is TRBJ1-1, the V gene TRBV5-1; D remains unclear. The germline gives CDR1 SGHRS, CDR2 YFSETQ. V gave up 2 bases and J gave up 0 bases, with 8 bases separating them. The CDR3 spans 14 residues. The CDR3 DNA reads TGCGCCAGCAGCTTTAGACCCCTGAACACTGAAGCTTTCTTT. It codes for CASSFRPLNTEAFF.

This CDR3 is CAISALVATSGNTIYF. CDR3 nucleotides: TGTGCCATCAGCGCCTTGGTGGCAACCTCTGGAAACACCATATATTTT. This sequence joins TRBV10-3 and TRBJ1-3; D is ambiguous. Germline V lookup: CDR1 ENHRY, CDR2 SYGVKD. CDR3 length: 16 amino acids. V lost 6 bases and J lost 0, with 15 bases in between.

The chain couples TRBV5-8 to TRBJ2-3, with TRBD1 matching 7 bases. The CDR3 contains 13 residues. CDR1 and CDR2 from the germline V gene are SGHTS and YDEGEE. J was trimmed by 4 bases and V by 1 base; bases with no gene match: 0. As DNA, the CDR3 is TGTGCCAGCAGCTTGCAGGGGGCAGATACGCAGTATTTT. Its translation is CASSLQGADTQYF. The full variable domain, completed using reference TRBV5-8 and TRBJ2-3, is EAGVTQSPTHLIKTRGQQATLRCSPISGHTSVYWYQQALGLGLQFLLWYDEGEERNRGNFPPRFSGRQFPNYSSELNVNALELEDSALYLCASSLQGADTQYFGPGTRLTVL.

The CDR3: CASSELDRSSYEQYF. The DNA for the CDR3 is TGTGCCAGCAGTGAACTAGACAGATCCTCCTACGAGCAGTACTTC. The chain joins TRBV6-1 to TRBJ2-7; a possible D gene is TRBD1 (5 bases). This CDR3 has 15 residues. The germline V gene has CDR1 MNHNS and CDR2 SASEGT. V gave up 2 bases and J gave up 0 bases, with 11 bases separating them.

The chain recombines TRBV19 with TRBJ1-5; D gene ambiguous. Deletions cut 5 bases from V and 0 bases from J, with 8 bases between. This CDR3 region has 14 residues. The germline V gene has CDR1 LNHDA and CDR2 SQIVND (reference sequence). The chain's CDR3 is CASSARDSNQPQHF. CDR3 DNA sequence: TGTGCCAGTAGTGCCCGGGATAGCAATCAGCCCCAGCATTTT.

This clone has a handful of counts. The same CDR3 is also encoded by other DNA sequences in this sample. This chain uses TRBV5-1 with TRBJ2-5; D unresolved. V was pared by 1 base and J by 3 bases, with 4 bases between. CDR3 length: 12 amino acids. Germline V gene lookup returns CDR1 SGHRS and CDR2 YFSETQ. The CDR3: CASSLPEETQYF. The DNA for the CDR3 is TGCGCCAGCAGCTTGCCCGAAGAGACCCAGTACTTC. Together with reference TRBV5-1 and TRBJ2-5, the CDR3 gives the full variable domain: KAGVTQTPRYLIKTRGQQVTLSCSPISGHRSVSWYQQTPGQGLQFLFEYFSETQRNKGNFPGRFSGRQFSNSRSEMNVSTLELGDSALYLCASSLPEETQYFGPGTRLLVL.

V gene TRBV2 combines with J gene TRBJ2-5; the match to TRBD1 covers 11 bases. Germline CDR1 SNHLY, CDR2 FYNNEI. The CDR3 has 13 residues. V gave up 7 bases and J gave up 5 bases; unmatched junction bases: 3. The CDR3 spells CASKGTGGETQYF. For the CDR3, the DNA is TGTGCCAGCAAGGGGACAGGGGGGGAGACCCAGTACTTC.

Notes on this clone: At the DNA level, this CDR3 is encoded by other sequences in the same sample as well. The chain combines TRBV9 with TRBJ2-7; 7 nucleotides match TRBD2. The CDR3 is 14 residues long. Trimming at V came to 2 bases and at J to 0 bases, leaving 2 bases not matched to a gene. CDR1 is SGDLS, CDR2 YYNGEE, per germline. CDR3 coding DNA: TGTGCCAGCAGCGTGGGCGGGAGCTCCTACGAGCAGTACTTC. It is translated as CASSVGGSSYEQYF.

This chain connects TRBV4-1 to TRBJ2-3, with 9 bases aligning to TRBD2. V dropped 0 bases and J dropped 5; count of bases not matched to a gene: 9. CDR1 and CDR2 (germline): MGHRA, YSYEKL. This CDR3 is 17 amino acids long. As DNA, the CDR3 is TGCGCCAGCAGCCAAGAGTTTAGCGGGAGCTGGGGAGATACGCAGTATTTT. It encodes CASSQEFSGSWGDTQYF.

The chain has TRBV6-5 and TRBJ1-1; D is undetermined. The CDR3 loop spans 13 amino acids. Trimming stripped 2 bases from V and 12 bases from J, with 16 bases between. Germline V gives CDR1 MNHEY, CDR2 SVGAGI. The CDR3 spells CASSYRAEVGTFF. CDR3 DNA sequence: TGTGCCAGCAGTTACCGCGCGGAGGTTGGAACTTTCTTT.

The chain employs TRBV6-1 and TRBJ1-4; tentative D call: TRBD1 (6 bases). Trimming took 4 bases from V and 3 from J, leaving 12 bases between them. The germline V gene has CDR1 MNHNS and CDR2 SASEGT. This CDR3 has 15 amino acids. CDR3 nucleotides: TGTGCCAGCAGTGTAGGCGGACAGTCTAATGAAAAACTGTTTTTT. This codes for CASSVGGQSNEKLFF.